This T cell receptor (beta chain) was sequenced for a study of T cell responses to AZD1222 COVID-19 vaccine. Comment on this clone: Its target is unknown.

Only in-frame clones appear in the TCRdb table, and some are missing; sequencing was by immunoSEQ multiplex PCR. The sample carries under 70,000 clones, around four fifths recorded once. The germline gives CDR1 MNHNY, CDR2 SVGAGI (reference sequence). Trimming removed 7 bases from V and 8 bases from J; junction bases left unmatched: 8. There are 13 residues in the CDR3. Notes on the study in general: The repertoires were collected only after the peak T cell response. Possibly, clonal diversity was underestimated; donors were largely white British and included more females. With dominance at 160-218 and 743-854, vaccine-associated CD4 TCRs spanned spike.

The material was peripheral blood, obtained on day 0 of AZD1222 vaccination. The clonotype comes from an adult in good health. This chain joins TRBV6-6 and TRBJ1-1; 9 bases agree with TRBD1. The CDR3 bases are TGTGCCAGCACGGGGACAGGGATGGGGGAAGCTTTCTTT. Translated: CASTGTGMGEAFF.